The 17 T cell receptor beta chains listed next were all sequenced from one sample in a study of control samples from healthy donors and cancer patients. The repertoire was sequenced with immunoSEQ multiplex PCR; TCRdb's copy has only in-frame clones and lacks some. The data show some 110,000 clones, 85% to 90% seen once. The specimen was PBMCs. These receptors were taken from a woman aged 45-59 years with colorectal cancer.

The rearrangement joins TRBV6-5 to TRBJ1-5; 7 positions match TRBD1. This CDR3 spans 15 amino acids. Germline CDR1 and CDR2: MNHEY and SVGAGI. V was clipped by 7 bases and J by 2 bases; unmatched bases: 8. CDR3: CASKNSGGGNQPQHF. The DNA of the CDR3 is TGTGCCAGCAAAAATTCAGGGGGAGGCAATCAGCCCCAGCATTTT.

This chain joins TRBV11-3 and TRBJ2-5, with TRBD2 identical over 7 bases. From germline, CDR1 is SGHNT and CDR2 YENEEA. V lost 3 bases, J lost 0 bases, and 4 bases stayed unmatched. The CDR3 length is 15 residues. The CDR3 DNA sequence: TGTGCCAGCAGCTTCTCGCGGGGGTACCAAGAGACCCAGTACTTC. Amino acids: CASSFSRGYQETQYF. The full variable domain, completed using reference TRBV11-3 and TRBJ2-5, is EAGVVQSPRYKIIEKKQPVAFWCNPISGHNTLYWYLQNLGQGPELLIRYENEEAVDDSQLPKDRFSAERLKGVDSTLKIQPAELGDSAVYLCASSFSRGYQETQYFGPGTRLLVL.

The chain has TRBV7-9 and TRBJ1-3; 7 positions match TRBD1. Germline trimming cut 3 bases from V and 7 bases from J; bases unmatched to any gene: 3. In germline, CDR1 is SEHNR, CDR2 FQNEAQ (reference sequence). The length of the CDR3 is 13 residues. This CDR3 reads CASSFGTANTIYF. CDR3 bases: TGTGCCAGCAGCTTTGGGACAGCCAACACCATATATTTT.

Note on this clone: The junction departs from germline at one end; a sequencing error may be responsible. The genes are TRBV2 and TRBJ2-6, with D perhaps being TRBD1 or TRBD2 (5 bases each). The CDR3 consists of 14 residues. Germline loops: CDR1 SNHLY, CDR2 FYNNEI. The CDR3 DNA sequence: TGTGCCAGCAGTGAAGCACCGGGCAGGGAGAGAGTCCCTTTC. Amino acids: CASSEAPGRERVPF.

This chain links TRBV5-1 with TRBJ2-3; 10 bases are shared with TRBD2. This CDR3 has 16 residues. CDR1 and CDR2 from the germline V gene are SGHRS and YFSETQ. V was clipped by 4 bases and J by 4 bases; unmatched bases: 9. The CDR3 bases are TGCGCCAGCAGCCCACGGACTAGCGGTCTATCAGATACGCAGTATTTT. This sequence encodes CASSPRTSGLSDTQYF.

The rearrangement links TRBV10-1 to TRBJ1-1, with 9 bases fitting TRBD1. Germline CDR1 WNHNN, CDR2 SYGVQD (reference sequence). The CDR3 loop spans 14 amino acids. Losses at the gene ends were 4 bases for V and 4 bases for J; bases not matched to a gene: 4. CDR3 nucleotide sequence: TGCGCCAGCAGTGGACAGGGGGGTATCACTGAAGCTTTCTTT. Protein product: CASSGQGGITEAFF.

The chain has TRBV29-1 and TRBJ1-1, with no clear D. Deletions cut 4 bases from V and 1 base from J, with 10 bases between. Germline lookup yields CDR1 SQVTM and CDR2 ANQGSEA. The CDR3 extends over 13 amino acids. The CDR3 here is CSVVFPPNTEAFF. The CDR3 nucleotides are TGCAGCGTTGTTTTCCCCCCGAACACTGAAGCTTTCTTT.

The chain carries TRBV28 and TRBJ2-3; D is undetermined. This CDR3 has 11 residues. V was cut by 5 bases and J by 3 bases, with 3 bases left in between. Germline V gene lookup returns CDR1 MDHEN and CDR2 SYDVKM. CDR3 DNA sequence: TGTGCCAGCAGTCTAACAGATACGCAGTATTTT. Translating it yields CASSLTDTQYF.

J is TRBJ2-5 and V is TRBV10-3; the match to TRBD2 covers 13 bases. V shed 3 bases and J 1 base; nucleotides not matched to a gene: 2. The germline V gene encodes CDR1 ENHRY and CDR2 SYGVKD. The CDR3 loop spans 16 amino acids. The CDR3 DNA reads as TGTGCCATCAGTGATACTAGCGGGAGGGTCCAAGAGACCCAGTACTTC. Its translation is CAISDTSGRVQETQYF.

J is TRBJ1-1 and V is TRBV6-1; no clear D gene. Germline-derived CDR1 and CDR2 are MNHNS and SASEGT. Trimming shortened V by 3 bases and J by 11 bases, and 7 bases separated the two germline ends. This CDR3 spans 10 amino acids. The CDR3 DNA follows: TGTGCCAGCAGTGATGAAGGGGCTTTCTTT. It specifies CASSDEGAFF.

The chain recombines TRBV19 with TRBJ1-5; 7 bases align to TRBD1. V was clipped by 9 bases and J by 4 bases; unmatched bases: 6. This CDR3 spans 13 amino acids. Germline V gives CDR1 LNHDA, CDR2 SQIVND (reference sequence). Written as DNA, the CDR3 is TGTGCCAGCCAGACAGGGAGGAATCAGCCCCAGCATTTT. Its translation is CASQTGRNQPQHF.

This clone was seen a single time. CDR3 in amino acids: CASSPSGTGYGYTF. The CDR3 nucleotides read TGCGCCAGCAGCCCTTCCGGGACAGGGTATGGCTACACCTTC. The chain is built from TRBV5-1 and TRBJ1-2; TRBD1 aligns across 9 bases. CDR1 is SGHRS, CDR2 YFSETQ, per germline. The V and J ends lost 4 bases and 5 bases, in that order; junction bases with no gene match: 6. This CDR3 comprises 14 residues.

This chain uses TRBV7-3 with TRBJ1-1; D is uncertain. Germline CDR1 SGHTA, CDR2 FQGTGA. The CDR3 has 14 amino acids. Trimming left V 2 bases short and J 2 bases short, with 9 bases between. The CDR3 loop is CASSLLRINTEAFF. CDR3 in DNA: TGTGCCAGCAGCTTACTCAGGATTAACACTGAAGCTTTCTTT.

This chain links TRBV13 with TRBJ1-6; D gene uncertain. V was trimmed by 5 bases and J by 6 bases, leaving 17 bases between them. The CDR3 runs to 16 residues. The germline V gene has CDR1 PRHDT and CDR2 FYEKMQ (reference sequence). The CDR3 nucleotides read TGTGCCAGCAGCCCCTCTCCCGGGAGCATTAATTCACCCCTCCACTTT. Amino acid sequence: CASSPSPGSINSPLHF.

CDR3 in DNA: TGTGCCAGCAGCGTCGACACGCGTTTTTATAATTCACCCCTCCACTTT. Translation gives CASSVDTRFYNSPLHF. V gene TRBV2 combines with J gene TRBJ1-6; no clear D gene. This CDR3 region has 16 residues. The V end lost 6 bases, the J end lost 4 bases, and 16 bases lay between the germline ends. Per the germline V gene, CDR1 is SNHLY and CDR2 is FYNNEI.

V is TRBV7-6 and J is TRBJ1-1; D gene uncertain. The germline V and J ends were trimmed by 7 bases and 1 base, with 19 bases remaining between them. Germline lookup yields CDR1 SGHVS and CDR2 FNYEAQ. The CDR3 covers 16 residues. The CDR3 loop is CASTLTAVTENTEAFF. The DNA for the CDR3 is TGTGCCAGCACCCTTACCGCCGTAACAGAGAACACTGAAGCTTTCTTT.

The chain uses TRBV19 and TRBJ1-2; D might be TRBD1 (5 bases). Per germline, CDR1 LNHDA and CDR2 SQIVND (reference sequence). V lost 3 bases to trimming and J lost 8 bases, with 13 bases between them. The CDR3 runs 13 residues. The CDR3 nucleotides are TGTGCCAGTAGTATTGGGCAGGGTGGCGGCTACACCTTC. As protein: CASSIGQGGGYTF. Together with reference TRBV19 and TRBJ1-2, the CDR3 gives the full variable domain: DGGITQSPKYLFRKEGQNVTLSCEQNLNHDAMYWYRQDPGQGLRLIYYSQIVNDFQKGDIAEGYSVSREKKESFPLTVTSAQKNPTAFYLCASSIGQGGGYTFGSGTRLTVV.